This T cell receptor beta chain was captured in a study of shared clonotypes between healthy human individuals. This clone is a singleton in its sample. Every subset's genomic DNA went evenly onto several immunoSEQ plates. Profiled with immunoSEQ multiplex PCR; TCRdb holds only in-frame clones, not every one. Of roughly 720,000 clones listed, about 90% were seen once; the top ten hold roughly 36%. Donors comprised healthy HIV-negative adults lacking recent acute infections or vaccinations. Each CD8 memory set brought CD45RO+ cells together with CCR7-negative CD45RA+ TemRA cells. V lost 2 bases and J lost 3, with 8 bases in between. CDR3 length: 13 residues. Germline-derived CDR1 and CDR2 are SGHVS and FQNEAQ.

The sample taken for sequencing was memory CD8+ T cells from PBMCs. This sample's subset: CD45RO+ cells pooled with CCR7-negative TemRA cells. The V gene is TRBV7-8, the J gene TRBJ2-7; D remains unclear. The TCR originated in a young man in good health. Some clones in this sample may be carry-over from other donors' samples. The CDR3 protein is CASSLIVIYEQYF. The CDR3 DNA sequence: TGTGCCAGCAGCTTAATAGTGATCTACGAGCAGTACTTC. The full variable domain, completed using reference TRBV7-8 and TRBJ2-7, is GAGVSQSPRYKVAKRGQDVALRCDPISGHVSLFWYQQALGQGPEFLTYFQNEAQLDKSGLPSDRFFAERPEGSVSTLKIQRTQQEDSAVYLCASSLIVIYEQYFGPGTRLTVT.